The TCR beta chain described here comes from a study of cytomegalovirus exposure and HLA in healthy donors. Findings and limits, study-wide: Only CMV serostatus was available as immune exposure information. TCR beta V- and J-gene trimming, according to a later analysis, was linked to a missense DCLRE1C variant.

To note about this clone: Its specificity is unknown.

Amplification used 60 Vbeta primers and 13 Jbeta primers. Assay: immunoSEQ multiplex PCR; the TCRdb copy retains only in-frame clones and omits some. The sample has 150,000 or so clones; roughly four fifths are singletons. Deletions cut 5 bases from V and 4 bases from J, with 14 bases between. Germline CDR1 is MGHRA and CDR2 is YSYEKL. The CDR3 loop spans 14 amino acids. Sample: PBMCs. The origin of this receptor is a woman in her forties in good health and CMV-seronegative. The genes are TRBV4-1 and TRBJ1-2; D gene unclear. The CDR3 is CASSSGTETYGYTF. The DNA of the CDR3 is TGCGCCAGCAGCAGCGGCACGGAGACCTATGGCTACACCTTC.